This TCR beta chain was sequenced for a study of blood T cell repertoires in COVID-19. As originally analysed: Reference gene primer amplification gave estimated nucleated cell counts. The protocol was immunoSEQ multiplex PCR, while the TCRdb copy is restricted to in-frame clones and leaves out a portion. That table supplies the V and J calls and clone size; D and trimming were determined from the DNA. The sample records 45,000 to 60,000 clones, about 86% being singletons. V gave up 1 base and J gave up 4 bases, with 6 bases separating them. The V gene's germline CDR1 is SGHVS and CDR2 FNYEAQ. The CDR3 has 13 residues.

This chain uses TRBV7-6 with TRBJ2-3; possible D gene TRBD1, 6 bases. This TCR was recovered from a man in his 60s with acute or convalescent COVID-19. Sequenced sample: peripheral blood. CDR3 DNA: TGTGCCAGCAGCTTAGACAGGGCAGATACGCAGTATTTT. Amino acid sequence: CASSLDRADTQYF. Supplemented by reference TRBV7-6 and TRBJ2-3, the full variable domain reads GAGVSQSPRYKVTKRGQDVALRCDPISGHVSLYWYRQALGQGPEFLTYFNYEAQQDKSGLPNDRFSAERPEGSISTLTIQRTEQRDSAMYRCASSLDRADTQYFGPGTRLTVL.